In this sample, the clone carrying this TCR beta chain turned up a few times. This entry belongs to a study of cytomegalovirus exposure and HLA in healthy donors. The germline CDR1 and CDR2 sequences are MRHNA and SNTAGT. This CDR3 spans 16 amino acids. V lost 6 bases, J lost 5 bases, and 12 bases stayed unmatched. Both 60 Vbeta primers and 13 Jbeta primers went into the PCR. The data were produced by immunoSEQ multiplex PCR, yet TCRdb's version contains in-frame clones alone and is incomplete. The sample lists about 130,000 clones; around four fifths were seen once. The clonotype originates from a boy aged 2 to 10 in good health and CMV-seronegative. The genes are TRBV6-4 and TRBJ2-3; TRBD2 matches 9 bases. The sequenced sample was PBMCs. The CDR3: CASSVTAGGVGDTQYF. The DNA for the CDR3 is TGTGCCAGCAGCGTTACAGCGGGAGGAGTAGGAGATACGCAGTATTTT.